This T cell receptor beta chain was identified in a study of T cells after yellow fever vaccination. As for the study in general: Some fractions had low cell numbers, and these were prepared with SMART-Seq v4 Ultra Low Input.

There are 14 residues in the CDR3. The V segment lost 5 bases and the J segment 3 bases; nucleotides outside the gene matches: 3. Per the germline V gene, CDR1 is SGHTA and CDR2 is FQGNSA. Study-wide results and caveats: Peaking on day 5 versus 15, the secondary response was faster but weaker. Abundant clonotypes from the bulk population could contaminate FACS-sorted repertoires. Post-booster reappearance was seen for most primary-vaccination clones (around 97% CD4, roughly 88% CD8).

Using its own MiXCR run on the 5' RACE reads, TCRdb lists one record per CDR3 protein. This sample has hundreds of thousands of distinct CDR3 sequences, with roughly 8.7% found just once. This clonotype was seen repeatedly, ten times or more. The antigen remains unidentified. The source was CD4+ T cells sorted from PBMCs, collected 5 days after the yellow fever booster vaccination. The V gene is TRBV7-2, the J gene TRBJ2-5; 10 nucleotides line up with TRBD1. The origin of this receptor is a man between 18 and 35 years old who received the YFV17D yellow fever vaccine. CDR3 coding DNA: TGTGCCAGCAGCCTGGGACAGGGGAAAGAGACCCAGTACTTC. This translates into CASSLGQGKETQYF.